This TCR beta chain was identified in a study of PD-L1 blockade in urothelial cancer. As for the study in general: It was in 2014 that patients started atezolizumab at 1,200 mg intravenously every 3 weeks. A median of roughly 150,000 T cells was found in the blood samples.

Each PCR received spiked synthetic TCR analog templates. Some clones are missing from TCRdb's copy, which holds only in-frame ones; the method was immunoSEQ multiplex PCR. This sample carries about 47,000 clones, 75% to 90% of them seen once, and the ten largest clones take about 1.7%. Regarding time point: pretreatment peripheral blood. The cohort comprised individuals with locally advanced or metastatic urothelial carcinoma. CDR1 and CDR2 (germline): SNHLY, FYNNEI. The CDR3 extends over 14 amino acids. The V and J ends lost 4 bases and 3 bases respectively, with 10 bases between them. V and J are TRBV2 and TRBJ1-3; D unclear. The clonotype originates from a man aged 50 to 59 with urothelial cancer. The sequences come from PBMCs, collected around atezolizumab (anti-PD-L1) treatment. The CDR3 region is CASSVGAGGNTIYF. CDR3 coding DNA: TGTGCCAGCAGTGTAGGAGCTGGTGGAAACACCATATATTTT.